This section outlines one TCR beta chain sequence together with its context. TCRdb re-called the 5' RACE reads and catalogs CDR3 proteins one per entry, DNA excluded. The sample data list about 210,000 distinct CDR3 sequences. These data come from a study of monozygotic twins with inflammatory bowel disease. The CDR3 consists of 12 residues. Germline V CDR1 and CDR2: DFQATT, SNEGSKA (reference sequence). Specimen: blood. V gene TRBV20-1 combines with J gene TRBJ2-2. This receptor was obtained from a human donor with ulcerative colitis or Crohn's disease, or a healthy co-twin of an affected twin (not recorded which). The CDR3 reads CSARQNTGELFF.